This T cell receptor (beta chain) originates from a study of PD-L1 blockade in urothelial cancer. Study details: Patients with male sex and bladder-origin urothelial cancer accounted for most of the 29 enrolled.

Profiling relied on immunoSEQ multiplex PCR, and the TCRdb table lists in-frame clones only, not all of them. Of around 35,000 clones in the sample, approximately 80% were seen once. This CDR3 has 12 residues. Per the germline V gene, CDR1 is MNHEY and CDR2 is SVGAGI. This clone was counted a few times. One end of the junction is discordant with germline, which a read error may explain. The V and J genes are TRBV6-5 and TRBJ1-1, with D possibly TRBD1 on 5 matching bases. This clonotype originated in a man aged 60 to 75 with urothelial cancer. The sequencing here drew on PBMCs, taken around atezolizumab (anti-PD-L1) treatment. CDR3 nucleotide sequence: TGTGCCAGCAGTTACCTAGGCAGGGCGCTGGTCTTT. Its protein is CASSYLGRALVF.